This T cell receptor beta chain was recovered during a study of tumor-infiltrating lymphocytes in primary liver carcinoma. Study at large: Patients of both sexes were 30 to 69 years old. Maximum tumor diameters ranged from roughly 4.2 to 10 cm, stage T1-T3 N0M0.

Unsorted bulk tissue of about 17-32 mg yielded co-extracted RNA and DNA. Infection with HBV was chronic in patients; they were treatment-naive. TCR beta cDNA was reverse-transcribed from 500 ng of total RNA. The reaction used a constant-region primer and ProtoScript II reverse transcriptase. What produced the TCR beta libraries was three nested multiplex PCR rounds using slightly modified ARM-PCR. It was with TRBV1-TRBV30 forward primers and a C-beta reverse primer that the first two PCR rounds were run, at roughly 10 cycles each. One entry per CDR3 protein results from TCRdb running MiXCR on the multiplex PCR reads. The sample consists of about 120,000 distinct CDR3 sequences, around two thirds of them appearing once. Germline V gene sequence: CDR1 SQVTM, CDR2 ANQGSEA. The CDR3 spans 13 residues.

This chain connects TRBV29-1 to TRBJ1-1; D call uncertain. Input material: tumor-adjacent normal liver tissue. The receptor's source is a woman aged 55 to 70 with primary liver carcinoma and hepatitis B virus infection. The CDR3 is CSFSSILGTEAFF. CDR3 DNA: TGCAGTTTCTCTTCCATTTTGGGGACTGAAGCTTTCTTT.